The rows below give T cell receptor beta chains drawn from one sample of a study of cytomegalovirus exposure and HLA in healthy donors. Repertoires were generated with immunoSEQ multiplex PCR, while TCRdb's copy carries only in-frame clones and drops some. This table lists some 44,000 clones. Source material: PBMCs. The receptors here all came from a woman in her thirties in good health and CMV-seronegative. The CDR3 runs from the conserved cysteine through the conserved F or W. D genes are given only for firm matches.

d_call,v_call,j_call,cdr3_nt,cdr3_aa
-,TRBV19,TRBJ2-7,TGTGACAGTAGTATCCGACAGAATTACGAGCAGTACTTC,CDSSIRQNYEQYF
-,TRBV6-6,TRBJ1-1,TGTGCCAGCAGTTTGAGTACTGAAGCTTTCTTT,CASSLSTEAFF
TRBD2,TRBV5-1,TRBJ2-5,TGCGCCAGCAGCTTGGGATCCCTAGCGGGAGCGGAGACCCAGTACTTC,CASSLGSLAGAETQYF
-,TRBV4-1,TRBJ1-2,TGCGCCAGCAGCCAAGGCGGGGGGCCGAAAGGCTACACCTTC,CASSQGGGPKGYTF
-,TRBV6-6,TRBJ2-4,TGTGCCAGCAGTTACTCCCCGGCTAGCGTTAAAAACATTCAGTACTTC,CASSYSPASVKNIQYF
TRBD2,TRBV10-3,TRBJ2-7,TGTGCCATCAGTGAATATTCGGCTAGCGGGAGGGAACACGAGCAGTACTTC,CAISEYSASGREHEQYF
TRBD1,TRBV19,TRBJ2-7,TGTGCCAGTAGTATGCCAGGGGGCTACGAGCAGTACTTC,CASSMPGGYEQYF
TRBD1,TRBV29-1,TRBJ1-2,TGCAGCGACAGGGGCTACTACCAAACTAACTATGGCTACACCTTC,CSDRGYYQTNYGYTF
TRBD1,TRBV6-6,TRBJ2-7,TGTGCCAGCAGGGACCGGACAGGGGGCTTGTACGAGCAGTACTTC,CASRDRTGGLYEQYF
-,TRBV7-9,TRBJ1-5,TGTGCCAGCAGCCCGCGGGGGGATAGCAATCAGCCCCAGCATTTT,CASSPRGDSNQPQHF
-,TRBV7-2,TRBJ2-7,TGTGCCAGCAGCCTTGACACCTACGAGCAGTACTTC,CASSLDTYEQYF
-,TRBV5-1,TRBJ1-2,TGCGCCAGCAGCTCATCATTAGGAGGTGCCTATGGCTACACCTTC,CASSSSLGGAYGYTF
-,TRBV9,TRBJ2-2,TGTGCCAGCAGCGTAGGGACAGTGAACACCGGGGAGCTGTTTTTT,CASSVGTVNTGELFF
TRBD1,TRBV25-1,TRBJ2-7,TGTGCCAGCGGACAGGGGGCGTACGAGCAGTACTTC,CASGQGAYEQYF
TRBD1,TRBV5-1,TRBJ1-4,TGCGCCAGCAGCATTAGGGACAGGGGGGCGGCAACTAATGAAAAACTGTTTTTT,CASSIRDRGAATNEKLFF
TRBD2,TRBV28,TRBJ2-2,TGTGCCAGCAAACTTCTAGCGGTGGGGAACACCGGGGAGCTGTTTTTT,CASKLLAVGNTGELFF
-,TRBV28,TRBJ2-2,TGTGCCAGCAGCCGAGCGGGTACGAACACCGGGGAGCTGTTTTTT,CASSRAGTNTGELFF
TRBD2,TRBV6-5,TRBJ2-7,TGTGCCAGCAGTTATTTTGTTAGCGGGAGCTACGAGCAGTACTTC,CASSYFVSGSYEQYF
-,TRBV4-1,TRBJ1-1,TGCGCCAGCAGCCCATCCGGTTCGAACACTGAAGCTTTCTTT,CASSPSGSNTEAFF
TRBD1,TRBV4-2,TRBJ2-7,TGTGCCAGCAACCAGGGGGCTCACTCCTACGAGCAGTACTTC,CASNQGAHSYEQYF
TRBD2,TRBV6-6,TRBJ2-7,TGTGCCAGCAGTTACAGGCGGGAGGGCTACGAGCAGTACTTC,CASSYRREGYEQYF
-,TRBV28,TRBJ2-1,TGTGCCAGCAGTCCACGGACTACTTCCAATGAGCAGTTCTTC,CASSPRTTSNEQFF
TRBD1,TRBV7-9,TRBJ1-2,TGTGCCAGCAGCTCCGGGACAGTAAGGGGTGGCTACACCTTC,CASSSGTVRGGYTF
TRBD2,TRBV18,TRBJ2-1,TGTGCCAGCTCTCCGACTAGCGGAGGTTACAATGAGCAGTTCTTC,CASSPTSGGYNEQFF
-,TRBV14,TRBJ1-4,TGTGCCAGCAGCCAAGTCAGGCAGAATGAAAAACTGTTTTTT,CASSQVRQNEKLFF
-,TRBV5-6,TRBJ1-1,TGTGCCAGCAGCCCCGGGGGGCGCAACACTGAAGCTTTCTTT,CASSPGGRNTEAFF
TRBD2,TRBV4-1,TRBJ2-5,TGCGCCAGCAGCCAAGTGCAGGGTTCGAGACTAGCGGTAGGAGAGACCCAGTACTTC,CASSQVQGSRLAVGETQYF
TRBD1,TRBV7-2,TRBJ2-7,TGTGCCAGCAGCCCCGGACAGGGCGAGCAGTACTTC,CASSPGQGEQYF
-,TRBV4-1,TRBJ1-1,TGCGCCAGCAGCCAAGGGACGGCACAGGGCCGAATGAACACTGAAGCTTTCTTT,CASSQGTAQGRMNTEAFF
-,TRBV18,TRBJ1-5,TGTGCCAGCTCGCCTCCGGGACTTAGCAATCAGCCCCAGCATTTT,CASSPPGLSNQPQHF
-,TRBV6-5,TRBJ2-5,TGTGCCACCCTAGGCCGAGAGACCCAGTACTTC,CATLGRETQYF
TRBD1,TRBV28,TRBJ2-7,TGTGCCAGCAAGAAAGGCTCCGTGGGGACAGGAGTCAACGAGCAGTACTTC,CASKKGSVGTGVNEQYF
TRBD1,TRBV7-9,TRBJ1-4,TGTGCCAGCAGCATGACAGGGCCCCTCGAAAAACTGTTTTTT,CASSMTGPLEKLFF
TRBD1,TRBV11-3,TRBJ1-1,TGTGCCAGCAGCCCCCCGGTTTGGGACAGACTGAACACTGAAGCTTTCTTT,CASSPPVWDRLNTEAFF
-,TRBV7-2,TRBJ1-1,TGTGCCAGCAGCTTCGTAGGGGAGGGCACTGAAGCTTTCTTT,CASSFVGEGTEAFF
-,TRBV19,TRBJ1-5,TGTGCCAGTGACCCGGGGGGTCAGCCCCAGCATTTT,CASDPGGQPQHF
TRBD1,TRBV11-2,TRBJ2-5,TGTGCCAGCAGCTTAAGCGGCAGCAGGGGGCCACAGACCCAGTACTTC,CASSLSGSRGPQTQYF
-,TRBV27,TRBJ1-1,TGTGCCAGCAGTCCCCCAGGGAACACTGAAGCTTTCTTT,CASSPPGNTEAFF
TRBD1,TRBV28,TRBJ1-3,TGTGCCAGCAGTCCCTCTGGGACAGGGTTTCGAAACACCATATATTTT,CASSPSGTGFRNTIYF
TRBD2,TRBV28,TRBJ2-7,TGTGCCAGCAGTCCCAGCTATGGCGGGAGTCTGGCCGAGCAGTACTTC,CASSPSYGGSLAEQYF
TRBD2,TRBV30,TRBJ2-1,TGTGCCTGGAGTCCACTCGGACTAGCGGGAGATGAGCAGTTCTTC,CAWSPLGLAGDEQFF
-,TRBV2,TRBJ2-2,TGTGCCAGCGGGGAAAGGACTACTACCGGGGAGCTGTTTTTT,CASGERTTTGELFF
-,TRBV9,TRBJ2-6,TGTGCCAGCAGCGCCCTTTCTGGGGCCAACGTCCTGACTTTC,CASSALSGANVLTF
TRBD1,TRBV4-1,TRBJ2-7,TGCGCCAGCAGCCCCACTCCCGGGACAGGGGGCGAGCAGTACTTC,CASSPTPGTGGEQYF
-,TRBV9,TRBJ2-1,TGTGCCAGCAGCGTAGCGGGAAGTAATGATGTAGGGCAGTTCTTC,CASSVAGSNDVGQFF
TRBD2,TRBV19,TRBJ2-7,TGTGCCAGTAGTCGACTAGCGGGAGGATCCTACGAGCAGTACTTC,CASSRLAGGSYEQYF
TRBD2,TRBV13,TRBJ2-1,TGTGCCAGCAGCTATTTCGGGGGGGGGCAGGGCCATGAGCAGTTCTTC,CASSYFGGGQGHEQFF
-,TRBV18,TRBJ1-3,TGTGCCAGCTCACCATCAAACAGACCACACAGAACCTCTGGAAACACCATATATTTT,CASSPSNRPHRTSGNTIYF
TRBD2,TRBV29-1,TRBJ2-1,TGCAGCGTTGAAACTAGCGGGATAGGTGAGCAGTTCTTC,CSVETSGIGEQFF
-,TRBV9,TRBJ1-1,TGTGCCAGCAGCCCGGCGGGGAACACTGAAGCTTTCTTT,CASSPAGNTEAFF
TRBD1,TRBV27,TRBJ2-7,TGTGCCAGCAGTCGACAGGGATACGAGCAGTACTTC,CASSRQGYEQYF
TRBD1,TRBV6-5,TRBJ2-3,TGTGCCAGCAGTTACTCACAGGGGGTGGCAGATAAGCAGTATTTT,CASSYSQGVADKQYF
TRBD2,TRBV4-1,TRBJ2-5,TGCGCCAGCAGCCTAGGACTAGCGGGAGTGGAGGAGACCCAGTACTTC,CASSLGLAGVEETQYF
TRBD1,TRBV18,TRBJ2-7,TGTGCCAGCTCACCGGGGACAGAGACCTACGAGCAGTACTTC,CASSPGTETYEQYF
-,TRBV4-2,TRBJ2-4,TGTGCCAGCAGCCTTACAGGGAGAGAGGGCAAAAACATTCAGTACTTC,CASSLTGREGKNIQYF
TRBD1,TRBV7-9,TRBJ1-1,TGTGCCAGCAGCTACCCGGGACAGATGAACACTGAAGCTTTCTTT,CASSYPGQMNTEAFF
TRBD2,TRBV10-3,TRBJ2-4,TGTGCCATCAGCCCGGCTGGGCTAGCGGGAGGACATACCAAAAACATTCAGTACTTC,CAISPAGLAGGHTKNIQYF
-,TRBV29-1,TRBJ1-1,TGCAGCGTTGAAGTTACATATGAAGCTTTCTTT,CSVEVTYEAFF
TRBD2,TRBV18,TRBJ2-1,TGTGCCAGCTCACCGGTAGCGGGAGTTGGTAATGAGCAGTTCTTC,CASSPVAGVGNEQFF
TRBD2,TRBV28,TRBJ2-5,TGTGCCAGCAGTCCCGGGGGGGGGCAAGAGACCCAGTACTTC,CASSPGGGQETQYF